The 29 T cell receptor beta chains below come from one sample, sequenced in a study of blood T cell repertoires in COVID-19. Here immunoSEQ multiplex PCR was the method, and the copy in TCRdb shows in-frame clones only, minus some. This table has around 260,000 clones, around 82% appearing once. Sequencing was carried out using peripheral blood. These receptor sequences come from a person aged 65 to 79 with COVID-19, enrolled during active disease.

The gene calls are TRBV19 and TRBJ2-2; D is ambiguous. The CDR3 runs 13 residues. V was trimmed by 2 bases and J by 6 bases, leaving 7 bases between them. Germline lookup yields CDR1 LNHDA and CDR2 SQIVND (reference sequence). The CDR3 here is CASSISGSGELFF. The DNA of the CDR3 is TGTGCCAGTAGTATATCCGGGTCCGGGGAGCTGTTTTTT.

The chain uses TRBV19 and TRBJ1-1; 7 positions agree with TRBD1. CDR1 is LNHDA and CDR2 is SQIVND in the germline V gene (reference sequence). With V trimmed by 4 bases and J by 7 bases, 3 bases remained unmatched. The CDR3 spans 12 residues. The CDR3 sequence is CASSKQGNEAFF. The DNA for the CDR3 is TGTGCCAGTAGTAAACAGGGGAATGAAGCTTTCTTT. The whole variable domain, remainder taken from reference TRBV19 and TRBJ1-1, is DGGITQSPKYLFRKEGQNVTLSCEQNLNHDAMYWYRQDPGQGLRLIYYSQIVNDFQKGDIAEGYSVSREKKESFPLTVTSAQKNPTAFYLCASSKQGNEAFFGQGTRLTVV.

J is TRBJ2-2 and V is TRBV4-2; 8 positions agree with TRBD2. Germline values: CDR1 LGHNA, CDR2 YNFKEQ. CDR3 length equals 14 residues. The ends lost 3 bases at V and 4 bases at J; junction bases unmatched: 1. Written as DNA, the CDR3 is TGTGCCAGCAGCCATAGCGGGGCCACCGGGGAGCTGTTTTTT. The encoded protein is CASSHSGATGELFF.

This clone was seen ten or more times. V usage is TRBV15 and J usage is TRBJ2-7, with D possibly TRBD1 on 7 matching bases. The CDR3 runs 16 residues. V lost 0 bases to trimming and J lost 6 bases, with 18 bases between them. Germline V gene data show CDR1 as LNHNV and CDR2 as YYDKDF (reference sequence). CDR3 nucleotide sequence: TGTGCCACCAGCAGAGATGGAGGGGGCCGTCTAGGCGAGCAGTACTTC. Encoded protein: CATSRDGGGRLGEQYF.

This clone was recorded a few times. This chain connects TRBV4-2 to TRBJ1-5, with 12 bases fitting TRBD1. The germline V gene has CDR1 LGHNA and CDR2 YNFKEQ. The CDR3 contains 18 residues. Trimming at V came to 1 base and at J to 1 base, leaving 5 bases not matched to a gene. The CDR3 region has the DNA TGTGCCAGCAGCCAAGGGGGACAGGGGGCACAAAGCAATCAGCCCCAGCATTTT. Its translation: CASSQGGQGAQSNQPQHF.

The genes are TRBV7-8 and TRBJ1-5; tentative D call: TRBD1 (5 bases). The V gene lost 2 bases and the J gene lost 6 bases, with 17 bases spanning the gap. CDR1 is SGHVS and CDR2 is FQNEAQ in the germline V gene. The CDR3 is made up of 16 amino acids. The CDR3: CASSLFDRPGGQPQHF. CDR3 DNA: TGTGCCAGCAGCTTATTCGACCGACCCGGGGGTCAGCCCCAGCATTTT.

V gene TRBV28 combines with J gene TRBJ1-5; D remains unclear. The CDR3 is 14 amino acids. The V gene lost 6 bases and the J gene lost 4 bases, with 13 bases spanning the gap. Germline-derived CDR1 and CDR2 are MDHEN and SYDVKM. The CDR3 loop reads CASREGGDNQPQHF. For the CDR3, the DNA is TGTGCCAGCAGAGAAGGAGGAGATAATCAGCCCCAGCATTTT.

The chain couples TRBV7-9 to TRBJ2-5; the match to TRBD2 covers 10 bases. V shed 10 bases, J shed 1 base, and the junction held 6 bases outside the gene matches. CDR3 length: 14 amino acids. Germline-derived CDR1 and CDR2 are SEHNR and FQNEAQ (reference sequence). For the CDR3, the DNA is TGTGCCACGCCTAGCGGGGGTCTCCAAGAGACCCAGTACTTC. Residues: CATPSGGLQETQYF. The variable domain in full, completed from reference TRBV7-9 and TRBJ2-5, reads DTGVSQNPRHKITKRGQNVTFRCDPISEHNRLYWYRQTLGQGPEFLTYFQNEAQLEKSRLLSDRFSAERPKGSFSTLEIQRTEQGDSAMYLCATPSGGLQETQYFGPGTRLLVL.

The genes are TRBV19 and TRBJ1-5; weak D call: TRBD1 (5 bases). V was cut by 4 bases and J by 7 bases, with 20 bases left in between. Germline V CDR1 and CDR2: LNHDA, SQIVND (reference sequence). The CDR3 has 16 amino acids. In nucleotides, the CDR3 is TGTGCCAGTAGTACAAATCAGAGGGACTGGATGCAGCCCCAGCATTTT. It translates to CASSTNQRDWMQPQHF.

The count of this clone is one. The chain carries TRBV6-2 or TRBV6-3 and TRBJ2-1; D possibly corresponds to TRBD2 (6 bases). This CDR3 comprises 14 residues. Per the germline V gene, CDR1 is MNHEY and CDR2 is SVGEGT. V was clipped by 4 bases and J by 5 bases, with 12 bases between them. CDR3 protein: CASSWRAENNEQFF. The CDR3 region has the DNA TGTGCCAGCAGTTGGAGGGCCGAAAACAATGAGCAGTTCTTC.

The V and J genes are TRBV6-5 and TRBJ2-7; TRBD1 matches 9 bases. The CDR3 runs to 14 residues. With V trimmed by 10 bases and J by 1 base, 8 bases remained unmatched. From germline, CDR1 is MNHEY and CDR2 SVGAGI. DNA for the CDR3: TGTGCCACCGCCGCCGGGACAGGGTCCTACGAGCAGTACTTC. This translates into CATAAGTGSYEQYF.

The chain combines TRBV27 with TRBJ1-5; 11 nucleotides agree with TRBD1. V lost 8 bases, J lost 7 bases, and 7 bases stayed unmatched. Per germline, CDR1 MNHEY and CDR2 SMNVEV (reference sequence). This CDR3 spans 14 amino acids. DNA for the CDR3: TGTGCCAGCGGGGACAGGGGGGGACTACAGCCCCAGCATTTT. Amino acid sequence: CASGDRGGLQPQHF.

The J gene is TRBJ1-2, the V gene TRBV4-3; 7 bases are a match to TRBD1. Unmatched junction bases numbered 13, after V lost 4 bases and J lost 8 bases. CDR3 length: 15 amino acids. Looked up from germline, CDR1 is LGHNA and CDR2 is YSLEER. DNA for the CDR3: TGCGCCAGCAGCCTAATAAACAGGGGAGCGGAAGGCTACACCTTC. This gives the protein CASSLINRGAEGYTF.

The V gene is TRBV29-1, the J gene TRBJ2-3; 10 bases agree with TRBD2. The length of the CDR3 is 17 residues. Trimming took 6 bases from V and 0 from J; bases not matched to a gene: 12. The germline V gene has CDR1 SQVTM and CDR2 ANQGSEA. In DNA, the CDR3 is TGCAGCGTCGCCGGGACTAGCGACGAGGCGAGCACAGATACGCAGTATTTT. Translation gives CSVAGTSDEASTDTQYF.

The V and J genes are TRBV9 and TRBJ1-6; perhaps TRBD1 as D (5 bases). V shed 5 bases and J shed 10 bases, with 16 bases lying between them. CDR3 length equals 14 residues. Germline V gene lookup returns CDR1 SGDLS and CDR2 YYNGEE. CDR3 in DNA: TGTGCCAGCAGTGAATTTGACAGAATCTCACCCCTCCACTTT. This gives the protein CASSEFDRISPLHF.

The chain uses TRBV6-2 or TRBV6-3 and TRBJ1-5; no clear D. The germline V gene encodes CDR1 MNHEY and CDR2 SVGEGT. The CDR3 consists of 18 residues. The ends were cut back, 2 bases at V and 0 bases at J, with 17 bases in the middle. The CDR3 DNA reads as TGTGCCAGCAGTTACAATATGAATGGAGAACATAGCAATCAGCCCCAGCATTTT. It is translated as CASSYNMNGEHSNQPQHF.

V usage is TRBV9 and J usage is TRBJ2-1; 7 bases fit TRBD1. The CDR3 sequence is 15 residues long. Germline assignment: CDR1 SGDLS and CDR2 YYNGEE. With V trimmed by 0 bases and J by 4 bases, 4 bases remained unmatched. CDR3 DNA: TGTGCCAGCAGCGTAGGGGACAGAGTTTACAATGAGCAGTTCTTC. Protein sequence: CASSVGDRVYNEQFF.

The chain joins TRBV7-2 to TRBJ1-6; D is ambiguous. The CDR3 has 15 amino acids. V shed 1 base and J shed 0 bases, with 4 bases lying between them. Germline loops: CDR1 SGHTA, CDR2 FQGNSA. CDR3 in amino acids: CASSLDGSYNSPLHF. The CDR3, as DNA: TGTGCCAGCAGCTTAGACGGCTCCTATAATTCACCCCTCCACTTT.

The chain couples TRBV11-3 to TRBJ2-7, with TRBD1 matching 10 bases. The CDR3 covers 14 residues. V was pared by 4 bases and J by 6 bases, with 6 bases of the junction left unmatched. Germline CDR1 reads SGHNT; CDR2 reads YENEEA. The CDR3 nucleotides read TGTGCCAGCAGCTCGCCCGGGACAGGGGCCGAGCAGTACTTC. Translation gives CASSSPGTGAEQYF.

This chain links TRBV28 with TRBJ2-1; D not resolved. CDR3 size: 13 residues. The V gene lost 5 bases and the J gene lost 8 bases, with 13 bases spanning the gap. Per the germline V gene, CDR1 is MDHEN and CDR2 is SYDVKM. The CDR3 bases are TGTGCCAGCAGTACACCCCCCGGGTATGAGCAGTTCTTC. Its protein is CASSTPPGYEQFF. The whole variable domain, remainder taken from reference TRBV28 and TRBJ2-1, is DVKVTQSSRYLVKRTGEKVFLECVQDMDHENMFWYRQDPGLGLRLIYFSYDVKMKEKGDIPEGYSVSREKKERFSLILESASTNQTSMYLCASSTPPGYEQFFGPGTRLTVL.

This chain links TRBV7-2 with TRBJ2-7; 7 nucleotides align to TRBD1. CDR3 length: 13 amino acids. V trimming: 4 bases; J trimming: 7 bases; junction bases outside the gene matches: 7. Germline V gene sequence: CDR1 SGHTA, CDR2 FQGNSA. DNA for the CDR3: TGTGCCAGCAGCTATGAGGGGGCAGGTGAGCAGTACTTC. It yields the protein CASSYEGAGEQYF.

In this sample, this clone turned up once. The rearrangement links TRBV5-6 to TRBJ2-7, with D perhaps TRBD1 (6 bases). Between the trimmed V and J ends, which lost 0 bases and 3 bases, there was a span of 16 bases. Germline V lookup: CDR1 SGHDT, CDR2 YYEEEE. The CDR3 is made up of 16 amino acids. CDR3 coding DNA: TGTGCCAGCAGCTTGGTGGTGGGGGCCCTCCTCTACGAGCAGTACTTC. It encodes CASSLVVGALLYEQYF.

The chain recombines TRBV7-9 with TRBJ1-4; 7 bases map to TRBD1. Germline values: CDR1 SEHNR, CDR2 FQNEAQ (reference sequence). Trimming at V came to 1 base and at J to 4 bases, leaving 12 bases not matched to a gene. The CDR3 extends over 18 amino acids. In nucleotides, the CDR3 is TGTGCCAGCAGCTTAGTTGCGGCGTCAGGGGGAGATAATGAAAAACTGTTTTTT. As protein: CASSLVAASGGDNEKLFF. Full variable domain (outside the CDR3, taken from reference TRBV7-9 and TRBJ1-4): DTGVSQNPRHKITKRGQNVTFRCDPISEHNRLYWYRQTLGQGPEFLTYFQNEAQLEKSRLLSDRFSAERPKGSFSTLEIQRTEQGDSAMYLCASSLVAASGGDNEKLFFGSGTQLSVL.

The chain joins TRBV27 to TRBJ2-4; maybe TRBD2 (6 bases). The germline gives CDR1 MNHEY, CDR2 SMNVEV (reference sequence). V was clipped by 2 bases and J by 2 bases, with 10 bases between them. The CDR3 spans 15 residues. The CDR3 DNA reads TGTGCCAGCAGTTTAATGGCGGGAACCAAAAACATTCAGTACTTC. Protein: CASSLMAGTKNIQYF.

Worth noting for this clone: The junction shows a germline mismatch at one end, possibly a read error. The chain couples TRBV28 to TRBJ2-7; TRBD1 matches 7 bases. Per the germline V gene, CDR1 is MDHEN and CDR2 is SYDVKM. The CDR3 is 13 residues long. CDR3 protein: CASSLRPGTASTF. The DNA for the CDR3 is TGTGCCAGCAGCTTAAGACCCGGGACAGCATCAACCTTC.

The chain employs TRBV6-4 and TRBJ2-5; 7 bases fit TRBD1. The CDR3 runs to 15 residues. Germline trimming cut 9 bases from V and 3 bases from J; bases unmatched to any gene: 13. CDR1 MRHNA and CDR2 SNTAGT come from the germline V gene. The CDR3 loop is CARGTGALRKETQYF. In DNA form, the CDR3 reads TGTGCCAGAGGCACAGGGGCGTTAAGAAAAGAGACCCAGTACTTC.

The chain couples TRBV27 to TRBJ1-1; TRBD1 might be the D (6 bases). The V gene lost 3 bases and the J gene lost 3 bases, with 17 bases spanning the gap. The CDR3 spans 16 residues. CDR1 is MNHEY and CDR2 is SMNVEV in the germline V gene (reference sequence). This CDR3 reads CASSFRRGAGDTEAFF. The CDR3 DNA reads as TGTGCCAGCAGTTTCCGGCGGGGGGCTGGCGACACTGAAGCTTTCTTT.

CDR3 coding DNA: TGTGCCAGCAGTGATTTCAGGGGCACGGATTCACCCCTCCACTTT. Protein product: CASSDFRGTDSPLHF. This chain connects TRBV25-1 to TRBJ1-6, with D possibly matching TRBD1 (6 bases). The CDR3 extends over 15 amino acids. V shed 3 bases and J shed 8 bases, with 14 bases lying between them. The germline V gene encodes CDR1 MGHDK and CDR2 SYGVNS. The whole variable domain, filled in from reference TRBV25-1 and TRBJ1-6, reads EADIYQTPRYLVIGTGKKITLECSQTMGHDKMYWYQQDPGMELHLIHYSYGVNSTEKGDLSSESTVSRIRTEHFPLTLESARPSHTSQYLCASSDFRGTDSPLHFGNGTRLTVT.

The rearrangement uses TRBV11-2 and TRBJ2-1; a weak D match, TRBD2 (6 bases). V was trimmed by 4 bases and J by 15 bases, leaving 22 bases between them. CDR3 length: 14 amino acids. CDR1 and CDR2 from the germline V gene are SGHAT and FQNNGV. Here the CDR3 DNA reads TGTGCCAGCAGCTCAACCCGGGACTCCAGATGGTGGTTCTTC. This codes for CASSSTRDSRWWFF.